This TCR beta chain emerged from a study of Ad26.COV2.S vaccination and SARS-CoV-2 variants. The CDR3 is 13 residues long. Germline assignment: CDR1 LGHNA and CDR2 YSLEER. V gave up 4 bases and J gave up 4 bases, with 11 bases separating them. Treatment given: roughly 18 received Ad26.COV2.S at low or high dose, single or two shots; 5 received placebo; per-sample allocation not given. Sampling took place 63 days after the first vaccine or placebo injection. The repertoire was sequenced with immunoSEQ multiplex PCR; TCRdb's copy has only in-frame clones and lacks some. The sample lists some 320,000 clones; about 82% were seen once.

This rearrangement joins TRBV4-3 to TRBJ2-7; D gene ambiguous. The source material was peripheral blood, sampled in a trial of Ad26.COV2.S vaccine versus placebo. This TCR was sampled from a person between 18 and 60 years old who received the Ad26.COV2.S COVID-19 vaccine or a placebo. The CDR3 here is CASSREWGYEQYF. In DNA, the CDR3 is TGCGCCAGCAGCCGGGAATGGGGATACGAGCAGTACTTC.